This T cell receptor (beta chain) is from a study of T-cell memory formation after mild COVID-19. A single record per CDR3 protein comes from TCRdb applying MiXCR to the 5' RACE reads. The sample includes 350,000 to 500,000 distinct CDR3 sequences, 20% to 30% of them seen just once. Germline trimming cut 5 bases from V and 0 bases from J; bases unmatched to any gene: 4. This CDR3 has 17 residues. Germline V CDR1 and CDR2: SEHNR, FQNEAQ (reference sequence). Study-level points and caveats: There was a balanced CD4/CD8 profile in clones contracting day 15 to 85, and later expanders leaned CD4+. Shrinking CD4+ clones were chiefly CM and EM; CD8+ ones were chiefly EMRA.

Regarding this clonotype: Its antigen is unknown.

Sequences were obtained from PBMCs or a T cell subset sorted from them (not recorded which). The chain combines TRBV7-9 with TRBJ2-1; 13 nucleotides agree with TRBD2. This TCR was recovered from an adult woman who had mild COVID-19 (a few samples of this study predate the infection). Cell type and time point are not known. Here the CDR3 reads CASSTGLAGISYNEQFF. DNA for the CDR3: TGTGCCAGCAGCACGGGACTAGCGGGAATCTCCTACAATGAGCAGTTCTTC.